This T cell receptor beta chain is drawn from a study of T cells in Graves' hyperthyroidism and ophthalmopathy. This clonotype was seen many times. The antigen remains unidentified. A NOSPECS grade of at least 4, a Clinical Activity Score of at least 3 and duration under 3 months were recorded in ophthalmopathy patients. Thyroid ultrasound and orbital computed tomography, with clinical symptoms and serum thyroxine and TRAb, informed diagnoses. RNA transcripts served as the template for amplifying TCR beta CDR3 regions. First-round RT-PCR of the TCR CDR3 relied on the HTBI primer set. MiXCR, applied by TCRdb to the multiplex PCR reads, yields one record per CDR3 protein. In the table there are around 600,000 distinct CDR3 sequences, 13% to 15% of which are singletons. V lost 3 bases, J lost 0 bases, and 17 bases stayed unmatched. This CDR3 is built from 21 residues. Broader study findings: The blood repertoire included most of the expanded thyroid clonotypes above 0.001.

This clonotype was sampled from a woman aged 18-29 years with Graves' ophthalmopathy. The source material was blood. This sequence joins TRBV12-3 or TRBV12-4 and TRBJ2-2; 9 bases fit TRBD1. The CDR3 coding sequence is TGTGCCAGCAGTTTGACCGGGACAGGGTCTTTTACGCTCGCGAACACCGGGGAGCTGTTTTTT. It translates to CASSLTGTGSFTLANTGELFF.